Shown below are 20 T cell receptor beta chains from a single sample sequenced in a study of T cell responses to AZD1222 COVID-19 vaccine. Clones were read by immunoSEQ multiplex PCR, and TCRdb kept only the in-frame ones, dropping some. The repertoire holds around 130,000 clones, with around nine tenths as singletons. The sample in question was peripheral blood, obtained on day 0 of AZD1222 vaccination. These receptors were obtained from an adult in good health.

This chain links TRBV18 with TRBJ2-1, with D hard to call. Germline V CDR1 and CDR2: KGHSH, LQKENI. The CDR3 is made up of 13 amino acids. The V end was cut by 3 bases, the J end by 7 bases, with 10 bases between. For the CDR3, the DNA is TGTGCCAGCTCACCGTCTTCACCTAATGAGCAGTTCTTC. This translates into CASSPSSPNEQFF.

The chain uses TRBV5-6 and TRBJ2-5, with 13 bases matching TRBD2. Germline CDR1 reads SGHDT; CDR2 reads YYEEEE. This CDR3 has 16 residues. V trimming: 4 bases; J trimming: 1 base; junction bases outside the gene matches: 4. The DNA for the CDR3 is TGTGCCAGCAGCCCGGGACTAGCGGGATCCCAAGAGACCCAGTACTTC. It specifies CASSPGLAGSQETQYF.

CDR3: CASSQSTEGTQYF. The DNA of the CDR3 is TGTGCCAGCAGCCAGTCGACCGAAGGTACGCAGTATTTT. V gene TRBV3-1 (or the pseudogene TRBV3-2) combines with J gene TRBJ2-3; D gene unclear. The CDR3 covers 13 residues. V was pared by 3 bases and J by 8 bases, with 12 bases between. In germline, CDR1 is LGHDT, CDR2 YNNKEL (reference sequence).

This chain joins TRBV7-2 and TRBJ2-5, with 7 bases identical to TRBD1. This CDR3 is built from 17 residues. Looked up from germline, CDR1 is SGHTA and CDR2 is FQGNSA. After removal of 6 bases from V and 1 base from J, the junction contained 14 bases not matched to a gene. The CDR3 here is CASSSEDRKLFQETQYF. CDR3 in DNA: TGTGCCAGCAGTTCGGAGGACAGGAAGCTCTTCCAAGAGACCCAGTACTTC. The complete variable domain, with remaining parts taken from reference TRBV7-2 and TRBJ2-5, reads GAGVSQSPSNKVTEKGKDVELRCDPISGHTALYWYRQSLGQGLEFLIYFQGNSAPDKSGLPSDRFSAERTGGSVSTLTIQRTQQEDSAVYLCASSSEDRKLFQETQYFGPGTRLLVL.

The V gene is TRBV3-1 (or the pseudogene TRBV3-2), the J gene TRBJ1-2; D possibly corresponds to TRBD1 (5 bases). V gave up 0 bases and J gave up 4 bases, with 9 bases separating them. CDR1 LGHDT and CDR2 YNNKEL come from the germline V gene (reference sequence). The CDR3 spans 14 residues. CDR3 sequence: CASSQDGAFYGYTF. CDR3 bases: TGTGCCAGCAGCCAAGATGGGGCCTTCTATGGCTACACCTTC.

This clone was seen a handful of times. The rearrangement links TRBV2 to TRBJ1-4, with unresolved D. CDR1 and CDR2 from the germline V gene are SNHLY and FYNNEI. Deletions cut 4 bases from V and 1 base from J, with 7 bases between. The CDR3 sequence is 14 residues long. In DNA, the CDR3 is TGTGCCAGCAGTGGGGTAGGAACTAATGAAAAACTGTTTTTT. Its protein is CASSGVGTNEKLFF.

The CDR3 reads CASSLAGQGAEQYF. CDR3 sequence (DNA): TGTGCCAGCAGCTTGGCCGGACAGGGGGCCGAGCAGTACTTC. This rearrangement joins TRBV5-4 to TRBJ2-7; 11 nucleotides match TRBD1. The junction had 2 bases not matched to a gene; V was cut back by 0 bases and J by 6 bases. Germline CDR1 SGHNT, CDR2 YYREEE (reference sequence). CDR3 length: 14 residues.

CDR3 DNA sequence: TGCGCCAGCAGCCAAGTTGTTGGGGGATTGAGCAATCAGCCCCAGCATTTT. Its translation is CASSQVVGGLSNQPQHF. This chain links TRBV4-3 with TRBJ1-5, with D tentatively TRBD1 (5 bases). CDR1 is LGHNA and CDR2 is YSLEER in the germline V gene. There are 17 residues in the CDR3. Between the trimmed V and J ends, which lost 1 base and 1 base, there was a span of 14 bases.

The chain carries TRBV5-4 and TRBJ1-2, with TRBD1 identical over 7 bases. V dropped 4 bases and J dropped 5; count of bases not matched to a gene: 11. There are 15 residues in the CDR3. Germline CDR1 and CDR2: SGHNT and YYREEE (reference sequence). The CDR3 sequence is CASSLRDRSSYGYTF. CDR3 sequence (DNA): TGTGCCAGCAGCCTCCGGGACAGATCATCATATGGCTACACCTTC.

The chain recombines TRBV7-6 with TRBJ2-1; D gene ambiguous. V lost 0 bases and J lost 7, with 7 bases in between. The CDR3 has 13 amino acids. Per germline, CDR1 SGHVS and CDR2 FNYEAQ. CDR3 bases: TGTGCCAGCAGCTTAGCGGCGGAGAATGAGCAGTTCTTC. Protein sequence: CASSLAAENEQFF.

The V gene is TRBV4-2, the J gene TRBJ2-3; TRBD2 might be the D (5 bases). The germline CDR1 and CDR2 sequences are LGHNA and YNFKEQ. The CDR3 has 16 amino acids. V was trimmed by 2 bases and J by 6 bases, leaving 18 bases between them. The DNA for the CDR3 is TGTGCCAGCAGCCAACCTGGACTCCGTCCCGCGGATACGCAGTATTTT. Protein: CASSQPGLRPADTQYF.

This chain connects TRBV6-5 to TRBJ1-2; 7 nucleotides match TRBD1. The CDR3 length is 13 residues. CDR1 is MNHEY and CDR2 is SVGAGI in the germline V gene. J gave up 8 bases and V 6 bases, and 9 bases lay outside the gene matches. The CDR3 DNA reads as TGTGCCAGCAGGAACGGGGGAGGGGGCGGCTACACCTTC. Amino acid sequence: CASRNGGGGGYTF.

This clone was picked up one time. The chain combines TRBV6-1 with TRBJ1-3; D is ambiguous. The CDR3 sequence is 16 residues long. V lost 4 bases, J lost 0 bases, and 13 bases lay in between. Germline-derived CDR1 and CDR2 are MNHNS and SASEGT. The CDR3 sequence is CASSGVPPNSGNTIYF. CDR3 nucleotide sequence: TGTGCCAGCAGTGGGGTGCCCCCGAACTCTGGAAACACCATATATTTT.

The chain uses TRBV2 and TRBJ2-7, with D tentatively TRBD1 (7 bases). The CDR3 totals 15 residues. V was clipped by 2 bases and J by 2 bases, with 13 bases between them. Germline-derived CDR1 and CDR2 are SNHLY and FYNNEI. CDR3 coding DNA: TGTGCCAGCAGTGAACAGGGGGGAGTTGCCTACGAGCAGTACTTC. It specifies CASSEQGGVAYEQYF.

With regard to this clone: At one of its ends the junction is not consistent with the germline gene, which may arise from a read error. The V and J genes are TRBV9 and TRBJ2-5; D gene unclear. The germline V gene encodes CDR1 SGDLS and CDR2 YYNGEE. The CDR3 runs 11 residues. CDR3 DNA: TGTGCCAGCAGCGTACAAGGGACCCAGTACTTC. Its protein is CASSVQGTQYF.

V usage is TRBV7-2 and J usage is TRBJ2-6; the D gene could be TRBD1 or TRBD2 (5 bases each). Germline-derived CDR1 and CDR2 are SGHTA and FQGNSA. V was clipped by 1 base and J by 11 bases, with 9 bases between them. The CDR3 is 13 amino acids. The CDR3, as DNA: TGTGCCAGCAGCTTAGGGGGGAAGGACGTCCTGACTTTC. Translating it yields CASSLGGKDVLTF.

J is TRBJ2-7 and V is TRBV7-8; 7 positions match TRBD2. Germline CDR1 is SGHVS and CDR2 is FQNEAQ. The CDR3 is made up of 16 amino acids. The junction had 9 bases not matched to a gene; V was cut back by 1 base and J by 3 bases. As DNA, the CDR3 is TGTGCCAGCAGCTTAGTGGACCTAGCGGAGTACTACGAGCAGTACTTC. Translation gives CASSLVDLAEYYEQYF.

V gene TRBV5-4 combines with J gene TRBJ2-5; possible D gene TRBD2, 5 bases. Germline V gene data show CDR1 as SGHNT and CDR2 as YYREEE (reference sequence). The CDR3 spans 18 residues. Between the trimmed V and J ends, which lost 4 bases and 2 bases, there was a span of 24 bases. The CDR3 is CASSDWPFRGGGQETQYF. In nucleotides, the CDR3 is TGTGCCAGCAGCGATTGGCCTTTTCGAGGCGGCGGGCAAGAGACCCAGTACTTC.

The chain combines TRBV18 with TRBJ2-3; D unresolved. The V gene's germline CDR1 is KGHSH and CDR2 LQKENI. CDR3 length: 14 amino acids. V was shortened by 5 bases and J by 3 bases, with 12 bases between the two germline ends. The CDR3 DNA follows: TGTGCCAGCTCAGGCTTGACGCGGACAGATACGCAGTATTTT. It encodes CASSGLTRTDTQYF. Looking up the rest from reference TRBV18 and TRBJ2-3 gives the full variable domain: NAGVMQNPRHLVRRRGQEARLRCSPMKGHSHVYWYRQLPEEGLKFMVYLQKENIIDESGMPKERFSAEFPKEGPSILRIQQVVRGDSAAYFCASSGLTRTDTQYFGPGTRLTVL.

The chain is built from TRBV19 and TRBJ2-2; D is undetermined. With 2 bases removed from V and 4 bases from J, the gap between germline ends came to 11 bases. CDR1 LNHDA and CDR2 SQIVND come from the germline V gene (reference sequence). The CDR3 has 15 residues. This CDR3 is CASSILVLGTGELFF. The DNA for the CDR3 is TGTGCCAGTAGTATATTAGTCCTCGGCACCGGGGAGCTGTTTTTT.